The T cell receptor beta chain under discussion was sequenced for a study of T cells after yellow fever vaccination. Overall study context: Libraries from low-cell-number fractions were prepared with the SMART-Seq v4 Ultra Low Input RNA kit. Study results and limitations: Peaking on day 5 versus 15, the secondary response was faster but weaker.

In its sample, this clonotype was seen a few times. What it recognizes is unknown. A universal primer site and UMIs were added as TCR cDNA was made by 5'RACE template switching. TCRdb processed the 5' RACE reads anew with MiXCR; each CDR3 protein has one entry. The profile covers over 150,000 distinct CDR3 sequences, with about 6% appearing a single time and less than 3.5% taken by the ten largest. The CDR3 extends over 15 amino acids. The V segment lost 2 bases and the J segment 4 bases; nucleotides outside the gene matches: 6. Germline V gives CDR1 SGHRS, CDR2 YFSETQ. Sample: CD4+ T cells sorted from PBMCs, taken on the day of the first yellow fever vaccination. The source of this sequence is a man aged 18 to 29 who received the YFV17D yellow fever vaccine. The chain joins TRBV5-1 to TRBJ1-5; TRBD1 matches at 7 bases. Here the CDR3 DNA reads TGCGCCAGCAGCTTCTGGACAGGCCCGAATCAGCCCCAGCATTTT. Translation: CASSFWTGPNQPQHF.